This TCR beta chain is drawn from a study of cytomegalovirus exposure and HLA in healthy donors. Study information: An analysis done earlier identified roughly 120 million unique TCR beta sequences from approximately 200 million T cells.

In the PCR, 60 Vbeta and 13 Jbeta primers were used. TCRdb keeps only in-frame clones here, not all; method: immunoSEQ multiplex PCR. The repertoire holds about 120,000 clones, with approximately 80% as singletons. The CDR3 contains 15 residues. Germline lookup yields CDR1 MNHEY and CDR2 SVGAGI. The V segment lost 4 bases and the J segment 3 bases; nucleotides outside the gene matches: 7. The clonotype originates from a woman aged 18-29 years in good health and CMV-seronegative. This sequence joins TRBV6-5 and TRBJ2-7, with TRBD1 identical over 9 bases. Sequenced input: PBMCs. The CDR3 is CASSSGQGRYYEQYF. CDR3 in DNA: TGTGCCAGCAGTTCAGGACAGGGGCGCTACTACGAGCAGTACTTC.